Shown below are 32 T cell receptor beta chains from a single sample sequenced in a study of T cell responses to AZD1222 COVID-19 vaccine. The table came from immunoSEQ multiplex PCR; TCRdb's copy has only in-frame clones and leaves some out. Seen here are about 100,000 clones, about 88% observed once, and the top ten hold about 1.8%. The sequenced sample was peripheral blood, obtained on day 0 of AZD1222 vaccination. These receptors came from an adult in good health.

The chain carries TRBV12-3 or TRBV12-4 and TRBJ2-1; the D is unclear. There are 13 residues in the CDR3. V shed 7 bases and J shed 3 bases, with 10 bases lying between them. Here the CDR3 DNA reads TGTGCCAGCACGGCCGTCGGCTACAATGAGCAGTTCTTC. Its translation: CASTAVGYNEQFF.

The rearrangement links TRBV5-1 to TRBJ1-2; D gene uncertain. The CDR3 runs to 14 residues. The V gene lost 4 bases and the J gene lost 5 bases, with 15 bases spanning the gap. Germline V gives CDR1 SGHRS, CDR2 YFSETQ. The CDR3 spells CASSPDVGSYGYTF. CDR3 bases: TGCGCCAGCAGCCCTGACGTTGGGTCATATGGCTACACCTTC.

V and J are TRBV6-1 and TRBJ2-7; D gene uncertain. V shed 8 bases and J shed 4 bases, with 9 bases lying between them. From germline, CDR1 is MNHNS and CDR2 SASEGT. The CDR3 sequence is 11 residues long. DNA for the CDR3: TGTGCCAGCTCCACAGAATACGAGCAGTACTTC. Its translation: CASSTEYEQYF.

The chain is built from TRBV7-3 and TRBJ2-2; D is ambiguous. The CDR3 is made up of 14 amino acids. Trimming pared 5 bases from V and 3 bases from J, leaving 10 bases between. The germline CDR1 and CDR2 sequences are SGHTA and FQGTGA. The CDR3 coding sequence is TGTGCCAGCAGCATCAATGGACACACCGGGGAGCTGTTTTTT. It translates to CASSINGHTGELFF.

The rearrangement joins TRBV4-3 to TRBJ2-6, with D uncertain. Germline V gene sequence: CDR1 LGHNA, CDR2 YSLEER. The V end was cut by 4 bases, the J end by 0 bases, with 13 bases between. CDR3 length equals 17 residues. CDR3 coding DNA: TGCGCCAGCAGCCGGCAGATGCTCTTCTCTGGGGCCAACGTCCTGACTTTC. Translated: CASSRQMLFSGANVLTF.

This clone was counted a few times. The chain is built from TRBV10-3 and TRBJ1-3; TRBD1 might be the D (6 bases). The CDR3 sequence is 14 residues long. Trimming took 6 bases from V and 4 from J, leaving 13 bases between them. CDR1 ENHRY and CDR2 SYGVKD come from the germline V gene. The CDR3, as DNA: TGTGCCATCAGAGCCAGGGGACCAGGAAACACCATATATTTT. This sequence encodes CAIRARGPGNTIYF.

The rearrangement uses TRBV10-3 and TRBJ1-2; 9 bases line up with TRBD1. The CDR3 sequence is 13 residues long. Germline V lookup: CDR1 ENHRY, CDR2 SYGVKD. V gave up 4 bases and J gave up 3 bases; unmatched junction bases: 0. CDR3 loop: CAISGTGDYGYTF. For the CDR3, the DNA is TGTGCCATCAGTGGGACAGGGGACTATGGCTACACCTTC.

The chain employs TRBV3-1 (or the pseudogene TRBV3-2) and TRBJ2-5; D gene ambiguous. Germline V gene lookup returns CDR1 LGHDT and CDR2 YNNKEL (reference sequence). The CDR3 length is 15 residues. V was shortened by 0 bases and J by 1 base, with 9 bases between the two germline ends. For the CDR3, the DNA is TGTGCCAGCAGCCAAGACCCGAGGAGCCAAGAGACCCAGTACTTC. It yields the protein CASSQDPRSQETQYF.

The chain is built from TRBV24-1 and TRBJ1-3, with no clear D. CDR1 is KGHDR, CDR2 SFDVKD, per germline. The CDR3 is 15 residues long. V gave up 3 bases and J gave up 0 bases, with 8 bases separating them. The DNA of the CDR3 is TGTGCCACCAGTGATAGCGGCAGCTCTGGAAACACCATATATTTT. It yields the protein CATSDSGSSGNTIYF.

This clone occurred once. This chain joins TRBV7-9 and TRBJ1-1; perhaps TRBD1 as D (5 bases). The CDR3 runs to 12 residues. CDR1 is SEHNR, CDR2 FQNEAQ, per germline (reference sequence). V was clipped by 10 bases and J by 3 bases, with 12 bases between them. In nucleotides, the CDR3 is TGTGCCACCTCGGGGCACGACACTGAAGCTTTCTTT. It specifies CATSGHDTEAFF.

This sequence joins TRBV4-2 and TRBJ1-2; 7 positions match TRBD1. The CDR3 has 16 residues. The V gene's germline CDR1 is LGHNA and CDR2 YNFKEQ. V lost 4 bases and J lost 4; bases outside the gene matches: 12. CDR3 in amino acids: CASSPDPGTAVYGYTF. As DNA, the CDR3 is TGTGCCAGCAGCCCCGATCCCGGGACAGCGGTCTATGGCTACACCTTC.

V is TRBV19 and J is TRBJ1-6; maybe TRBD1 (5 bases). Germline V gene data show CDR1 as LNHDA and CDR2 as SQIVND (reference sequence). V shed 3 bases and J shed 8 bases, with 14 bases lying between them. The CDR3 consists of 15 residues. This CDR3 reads CASSIPGLADSPLHF. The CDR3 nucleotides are TGTGCCAGTAGTATTCCAGGGTTGGCGGATTCACCCCTCCACTTT.

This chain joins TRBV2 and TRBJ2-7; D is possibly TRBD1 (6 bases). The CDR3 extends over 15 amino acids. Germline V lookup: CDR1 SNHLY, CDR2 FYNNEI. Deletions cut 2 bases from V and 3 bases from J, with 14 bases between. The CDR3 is CASSEPRDTRYEQYF. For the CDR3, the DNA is TGTGCCAGCAGTGAACCCCGGGACACACGCTACGAGCAGTACTTC.

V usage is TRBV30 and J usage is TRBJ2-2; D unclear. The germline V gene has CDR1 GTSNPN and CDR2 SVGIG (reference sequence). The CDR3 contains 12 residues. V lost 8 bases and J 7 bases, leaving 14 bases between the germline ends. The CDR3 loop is CAQRASNGELFF. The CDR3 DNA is TGTGCCCAAAGAGCGAGCAACGGGGAGCTGTTTTTT.

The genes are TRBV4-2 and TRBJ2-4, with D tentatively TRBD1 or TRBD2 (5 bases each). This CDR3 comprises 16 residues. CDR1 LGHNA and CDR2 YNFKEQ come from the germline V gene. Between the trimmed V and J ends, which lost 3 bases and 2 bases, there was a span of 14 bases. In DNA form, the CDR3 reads TGTGCCAGCAGCCAGCAACAGGACTTGTCCAAAAACATTCAGTACTTC. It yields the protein CASSQQQDLSKNIQYF.

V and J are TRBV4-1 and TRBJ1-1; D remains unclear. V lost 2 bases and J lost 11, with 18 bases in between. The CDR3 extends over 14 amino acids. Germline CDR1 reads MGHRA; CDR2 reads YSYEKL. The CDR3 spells CASSQPRRRKAAFF. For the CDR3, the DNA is TGCGCCAGCAGCCAACCCCGACGTAGAAAGGCCGCTTTCTTT.

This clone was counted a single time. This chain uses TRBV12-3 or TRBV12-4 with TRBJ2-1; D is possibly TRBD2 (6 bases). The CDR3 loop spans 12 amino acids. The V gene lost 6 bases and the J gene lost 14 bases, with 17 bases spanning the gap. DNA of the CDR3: TGTGCCAGCAGATCGGGACTTTCACGAGAGTTCTTC. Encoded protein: CASRSGLSREFF.

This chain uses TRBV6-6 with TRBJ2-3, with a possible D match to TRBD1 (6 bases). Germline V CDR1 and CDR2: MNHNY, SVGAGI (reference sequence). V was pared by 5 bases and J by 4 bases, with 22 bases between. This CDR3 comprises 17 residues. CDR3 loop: CASSLRRGTLGPDTQYF. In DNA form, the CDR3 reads TGTGCCAGCAGTCTCCGTCGAGGGACATTGGGACCAGATACGCAGTATTTT.

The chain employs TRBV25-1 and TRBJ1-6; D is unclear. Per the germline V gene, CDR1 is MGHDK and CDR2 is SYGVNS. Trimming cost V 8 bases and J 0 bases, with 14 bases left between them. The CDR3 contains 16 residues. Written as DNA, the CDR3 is TGTGCCAGCCCTCGAGGACGGAGCTCCTATAATTCACCCCTCCACTTT. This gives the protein CASPRGRSSYNSPLHF.

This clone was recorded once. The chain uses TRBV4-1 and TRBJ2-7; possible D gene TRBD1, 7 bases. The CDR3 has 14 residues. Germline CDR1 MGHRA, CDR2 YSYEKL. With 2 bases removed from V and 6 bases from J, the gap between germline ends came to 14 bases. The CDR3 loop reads CASSQPQQGGEQYF. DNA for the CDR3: TGCGCCAGCAGCCAACCGCAGCAGGGGGGCGAGCAGTACTTC.

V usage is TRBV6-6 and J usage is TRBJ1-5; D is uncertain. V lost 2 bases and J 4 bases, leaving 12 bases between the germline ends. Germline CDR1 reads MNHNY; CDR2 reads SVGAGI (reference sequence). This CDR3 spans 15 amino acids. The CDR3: CASSYVDGPNQPQHF. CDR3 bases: TGTGCCAGCAGTTACGTGGACGGACCTAATCAGCCCCAGCATTTT.

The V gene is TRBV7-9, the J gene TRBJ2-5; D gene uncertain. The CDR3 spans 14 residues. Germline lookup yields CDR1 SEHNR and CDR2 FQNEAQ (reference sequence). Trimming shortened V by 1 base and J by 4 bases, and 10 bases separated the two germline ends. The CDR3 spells CASSLVVGSETQYF. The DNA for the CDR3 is TGTGCCAGCAGCTTAGTTGTGGGATCAGAGACCCAGTACTTC.

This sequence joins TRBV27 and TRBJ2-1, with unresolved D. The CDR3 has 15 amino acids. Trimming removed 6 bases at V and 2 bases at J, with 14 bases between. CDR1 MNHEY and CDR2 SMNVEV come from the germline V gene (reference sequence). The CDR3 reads CASSPLAGPYNEQFF. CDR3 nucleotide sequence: TGTGCCAGCAGCCCGTTAGCAGGCCCCTACAATGAGCAGTTCTTC.

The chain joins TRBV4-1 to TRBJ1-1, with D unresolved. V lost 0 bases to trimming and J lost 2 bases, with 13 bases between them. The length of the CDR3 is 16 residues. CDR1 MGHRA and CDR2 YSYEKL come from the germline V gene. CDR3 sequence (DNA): TGCGCCAGCAGCCAAGAAGTCACAGAGTACAACACTGAAGCTTTCTTT. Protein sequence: CASSQEVTEYNTEAFF.

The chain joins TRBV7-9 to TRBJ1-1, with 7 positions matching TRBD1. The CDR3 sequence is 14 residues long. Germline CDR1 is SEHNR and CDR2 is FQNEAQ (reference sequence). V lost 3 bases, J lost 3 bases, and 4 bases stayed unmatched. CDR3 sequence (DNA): TGTGCCAGCAGCTTTGGAGGGGGCCACACTGAAGCTTTCTTT. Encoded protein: CASSFGGGHTEAFF.

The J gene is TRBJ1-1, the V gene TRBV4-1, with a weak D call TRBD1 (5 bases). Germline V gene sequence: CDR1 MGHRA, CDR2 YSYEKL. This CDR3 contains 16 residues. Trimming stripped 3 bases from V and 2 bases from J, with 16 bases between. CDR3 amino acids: CASSQLIGTENTEAFF. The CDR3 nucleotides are TGCGCCAGCAGCCAGTTAATTGGGACGGAAAACACTGAAGCTTTCTTT.

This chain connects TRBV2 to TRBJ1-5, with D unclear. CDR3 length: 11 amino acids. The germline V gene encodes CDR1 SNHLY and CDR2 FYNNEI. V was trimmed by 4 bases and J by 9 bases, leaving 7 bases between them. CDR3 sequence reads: CASSAAGPQHF. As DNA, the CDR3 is TGTGCCAGCAGTGCCGCCGGGCCCCAGCATTTT.

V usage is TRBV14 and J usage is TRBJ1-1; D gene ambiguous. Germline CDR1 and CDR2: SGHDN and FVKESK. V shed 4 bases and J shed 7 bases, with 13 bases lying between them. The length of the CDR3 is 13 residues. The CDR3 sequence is CASSLTEGSEAFF. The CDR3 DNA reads TGTGCCAGCAGCCTCACGGAGGGCAGTGAAGCTTTCTTT.

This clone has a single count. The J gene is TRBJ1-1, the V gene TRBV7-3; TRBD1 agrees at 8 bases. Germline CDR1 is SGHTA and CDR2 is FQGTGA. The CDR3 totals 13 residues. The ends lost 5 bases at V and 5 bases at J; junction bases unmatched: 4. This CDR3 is CASSQDRDTEAFF. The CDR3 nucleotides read TGTGCCAGCAGCCAGGACAGGGATACTGAAGCTTTCTTT.

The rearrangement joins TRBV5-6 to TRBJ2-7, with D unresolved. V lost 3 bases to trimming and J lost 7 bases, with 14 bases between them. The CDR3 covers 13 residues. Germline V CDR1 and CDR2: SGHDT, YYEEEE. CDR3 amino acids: CASSWNPQGEQYF. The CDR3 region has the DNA TGTGCCAGCAGCTGGAATCCTCAAGGGGAGCAGTACTTC.

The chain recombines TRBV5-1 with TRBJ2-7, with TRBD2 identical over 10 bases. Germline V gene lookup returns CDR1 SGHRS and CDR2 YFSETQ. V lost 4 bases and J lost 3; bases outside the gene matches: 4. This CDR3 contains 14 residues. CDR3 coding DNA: TGCGCCAGCAGCGGGGGACTAGCGAGCTACGAGCAGTACTTC. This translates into CASSGGLASYEQYF.

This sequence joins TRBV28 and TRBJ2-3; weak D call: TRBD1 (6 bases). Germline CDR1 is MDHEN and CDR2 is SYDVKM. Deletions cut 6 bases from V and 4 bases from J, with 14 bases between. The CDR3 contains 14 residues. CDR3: CASSTGQGADTQYF. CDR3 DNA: TGTGCCAGCAGCACAGGGCAGGGCGCAGATACGCAGTATTTT.